Presented here are 17 T cell receptor beta chains from one specimen sequenced in a study of shared clonotypes between healthy human individuals. This table comes from immunoSEQ multiplex PCR, and its TCRdb copy is limited to in-frame clones, with some not included. The sample yields 650,000 to 700,000 clones, roughly 91% seen once. Source material: memory CD8+ T cells from PBMCs. Subset of the sample: CD45RO+ cells pooled with CCR7-negative TemRA cells. The receptors derive from a man in his late teens or twenties in good health. Some clones in this sample may be carry-over from other donors' samples.

This clone was found once. The chain uses TRBV11-1 and TRBJ2-2; D not resolved. V lost 5 bases and J lost 4, with 11 bases in between. The CDR3 sequence is 14 residues long. The germline CDR1 and CDR2 sequences are SGHAT and FQDESV (reference sequence). CDR3 in amino acids: CASSPQVRTGELFF. CDR3 bases: TGTGCCAGCAGCCCGCAGGTTCGCACCGGGGAGCTGTTTTTT.

This clone occurred many times. The chain carries TRBV5-1 and TRBJ2-1, with D perhaps TRBD2 (5 bases). V was cut by 7 bases and J by 5 bases, with 19 bases left in between. Germline V lookup: CDR1 SGHRS, CDR2 YFSETQ. The CDR3 runs to 15 residues. CDR3 region: CASAPVSGSHNEQFF. CDR3 in DNA: TGCGCCAGCGCCCCGGTCAGCGGATCCCACAATGAGCAGTTCTTC.

Turning to this clone: This specimen includes other DNA sequences encoding the same CDR3. The chain couples TRBV27 to TRBJ2-3; 10 bases are shared with TRBD2. Germline CDR1 MNHEY, CDR2 SMNVEV (reference sequence). The CDR3 is 16 amino acids. J was trimmed by 3 bases and V by 1 base; bases with no gene match: 4. As DNA, the CDR3 is TGTGCCAGCAGTTTATTGCGGACTAGCGGTACAGATACGCAGTATTTT. It yields the protein CASSLLRTSGTDTQYF.

This clone was detected once. The CDR3 is CSVVIQGLAGVRGETQYF. The CDR3 bases are TGCAGCGTGGTGATTCAGGGACTAGCGGGGGTCCGGGGGGAGACCCAGTACTTC. This chain joins TRBV29-1 and TRBJ2-5, with TRBD2 identical over 14 bases. J lost 5 bases, V lost 6 bases, and 17 bases had no gene match. There are 18 residues in the CDR3. Germline V gene data show CDR1 as SQVTM and CDR2 as ANQGSEA.

The genes are TRBV10-1 and TRBJ2-5; D is unresolved. V lost 6 bases, J lost 1 base, and 12 bases lay in between. Germline V gene sequence: CDR1 WNHNN, CDR2 SYGVQD (reference sequence). The CDR3 extends over 14 amino acids. The CDR3: CASSDSVLQETQYF. In nucleotides, the CDR3 is TGCGCCAGCAGCGATTCTGTACTCCAAGAGACCCAGTACTTC.

The rearrangement uses TRBV9 and TRBJ2-3; TRBD2 agrees at 8 bases. The CDR3 is 14 residues long. V shed 6 bases and J 3 bases; nucleotides not matched to a gene: 6. The germline gives CDR1 SGDLS, CDR2 YYNGEE. CDR3 loop: CASNVGGGTDTQYF. CDR3 nucleotide sequence: TGTGCCAGCAACGTGGGCGGGGGGACAGATACGCAGTATTTT.

As for this clone: Other DNA sequences in the same sample also yield this CDR3. CDR3 sequence (DNA): TGTGCCAGCAGCTTGTCCGGGGTCGCTGAAGCTTTCTTT. Protein sequence: CASSLSGVAEAFF. The V and J genes are TRBV7-9 and TRBJ1-1; no clear D gene. V lost 3 bases to trimming and J lost 6 bases, with 11 bases between them. The CDR3 is made up of 13 amino acids. CDR1 is SEHNR and CDR2 is FQNEAQ in the germline V gene (reference sequence).

In this sample, this clone turned up once. The CDR3 nucleotides read TGTGCCAGCAGCGACGAACCAGAAACAGGTTCCTATGGCTACACCTTC. This codes for CASSDEPETGSYGYTF. The rearrangement joins TRBV9 to TRBJ1-2; D perhaps matches TRBD1 (5 bases). With 3 bases removed from V and 4 bases from J, the gap between germline ends came to 19 bases. From germline, CDR1 is SGDLS and CDR2 YYNGEE. The CDR3 is 16 residues long. The variable domain in full, with the rest retrieved from reference TRBV9 and TRBJ1-2, is DSGVTQTPKHLITATGQRVTLRCSPRSGDLSVYWYQQSLDQGLQFLIQYYNGEERAKGNILERFSAQQFPDLHSELNLSSLELGDSALYFCASSDEPETGSYGYTFGSGTRLTVV.

This chain connects TRBV7-9 to TRBJ2-5; no reliable D call. CDR1 and CDR2 from the germline V gene are SEHNR and FQNEAQ (reference sequence). V lost 4 bases and J 2 bases, leaving 11 bases between the germline ends. The CDR3 consists of 14 residues. The CDR3 spells CASSWWQTQETQYF. DNA of the CDR3: TGTGCCAGCAGCTGGTGGCAGACACAAGAGACCCAGTACTTC.

This clone was observed a few times. The rearrangement links TRBV6-5 to TRBJ1-1, with TRBD1 matching over 9 bases. V was clipped by 5 bases and J by 7 bases; unmatched bases: 5. The CDR3 has 13 amino acids. CDR1 is MNHEY and CDR2 is SVGAGI in the germline V gene. The CDR3 DNA reads TGTGCCAGCAGTCCCGGGACAGGGAGTGAAGCTTTCTTT. Its protein is CASSPGTGSEAFF.

As concerns this clone: One end of the junction is discordant with germline, which a read error may explain. Here the CDR3 reads CASSLRLSAHKSGQRPDF. The CDR3 nucleotides are TGTGCCAGCAGCCTGCGACTTTCAGCTCACAAGTCGGGCCAACGTCCTGACTTC. The gene calls are TRBV7-4 and TRBJ2-6; D uncertain. Germline V lookup: CDR1 SGHVT, CDR2 SQSDAQ. The CDR3 covers 18 residues.

This chain's CDR3 is CASSLAIRGSTDTQYF. In DNA form, the CDR3 reads TGTGCCAGCAGCTTAGCAATCCGTGGCAGCACAGATACGCAGTATTTT. The chain is built from TRBV7-9 and TRBJ2-3; no clear D gene. Germline V gives CDR1 SEHNR, CDR2 FQNEAQ (reference sequence). V dropped 0 bases and J dropped 0 bases, with 10 bases sitting between them. This CDR3 has 16 amino acids. The variable domain in full, completed from reference TRBV7-9 and TRBJ2-3, reads DTGVSQNPRHKITKRGQNVTFRCDPISEHNRLYWYRQTLGQGPEFLTYFQNEAQLEKSRLLSDRFSAERPKGSFSTLEIQRTEQGDSAMYLCASSLAIRGSTDTQYFGPGTRLTVL.

The rearrangement joins TRBV27 to TRBJ1-1, with 8 bases aligning to TRBD1. Germline V gene data show CDR1 as MNHEY and CDR2 as SMNVEV (reference sequence). After removal of 2 bases from V and 1 base from J, the junction contained 3 bases not matched to a gene. This CDR3 is 15 amino acids long. CDR3 protein: CASSLGQGTNTEAFF. Here the CDR3 DNA reads TGTGCCAGCAGTTTAGGACAGGGAACGAACACTGAAGCTTTCTTT.

The chain has TRBV7-8 and TRBJ2-1, with no clear D. CDR3 size: 15 residues. V dropped 1 base and J dropped 2 bases, with 9 bases sitting between them. The germline gives CDR1 SGHVS, CDR2 FQNEAQ. CDR3 DNA: TGTGCCAGCAGCTTAGGAGTCGGACCCTACAATGAGCAGTTCTTC. Its protein product is CASSLGVGPYNEQFF. The variable domain in full, completed from reference TRBV7-8 and TRBJ2-1, reads GAGVSQSPRYKVAKRGQDVALRCDPISGHVSLFWYQQALGQGPEFLTYFQNEAQLDKSGLPSDRFFAERPEGSVSTLKIQRTQQEDSAVYLCASSLGVGPYNEQFFGPGTRLTVL.

The chain carries TRBV28 and TRBJ1-1; no firm D call. This CDR3 spans 14 amino acids. V was cut by 5 bases and J by 0 bases, with 10 bases left in between. Germline-derived CDR1 and CDR2 are MDHEN and SYDVKM. The CDR3 sequence is CASSPLSLNTEAFF. The CDR3 DNA sequence: TGTGCCAGCAGTCCCCTGTCCCTGAACACTGAAGCTTTCTTT.

The chain joins TRBV13 to TRBJ2-1; D is possibly TRBD2 (5 bases). The CDR3 consists of 15 residues. Germline CDR1 PRHDT, CDR2 FYEKMQ (reference sequence). Trimming cost V 4 bases and J 3 bases, with 13 bases left between them. This CDR3 reads CASSSRTGYYNEQFF. For the CDR3, the DNA is TGTGCCAGCAGCTCACGGACGGGATACTACAATGAGCAGTTCTTC.

This chain connects TRBV29-1 to TRBJ2-5, with TRBD1 identical over 9 bases. V was pared by 2 bases and J by 7 bases, with 5 bases of the junction left unmatched. CDR1 and CDR2 from the germline V gene are SQVTM and ANQGSEA. The length of the CDR3 is 13 residues. The CDR3 coding sequence is TGCAGCGTTGAACAAGGACAGGGGAGGACCCAGTACTTC. Translated, it gives CSVEQGQGRTQYF.